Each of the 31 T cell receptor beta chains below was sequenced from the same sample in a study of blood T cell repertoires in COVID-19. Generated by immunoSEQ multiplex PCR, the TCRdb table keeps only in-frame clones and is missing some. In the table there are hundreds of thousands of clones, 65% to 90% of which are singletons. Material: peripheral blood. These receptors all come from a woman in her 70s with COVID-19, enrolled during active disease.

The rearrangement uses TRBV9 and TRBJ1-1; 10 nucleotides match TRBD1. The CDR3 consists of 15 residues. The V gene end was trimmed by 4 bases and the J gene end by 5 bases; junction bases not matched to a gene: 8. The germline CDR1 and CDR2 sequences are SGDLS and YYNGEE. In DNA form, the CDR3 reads TGTGCCAGCAGCCCAGGACAGGGGGTGGGGACTGAAGCTTTCTTT. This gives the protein CASSPGQGVGTEAFF. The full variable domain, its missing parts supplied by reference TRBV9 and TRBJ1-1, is DSGVTQTPKHLITATGQRVTLRCSPRSGDLSVYWYQQSLDQGLQFLIQYYNGEERAKGNILERFSAQQFPDLHSELNLSSLELGDSALYFCASSPGQGVGTEAFFGQGTRLTVV.

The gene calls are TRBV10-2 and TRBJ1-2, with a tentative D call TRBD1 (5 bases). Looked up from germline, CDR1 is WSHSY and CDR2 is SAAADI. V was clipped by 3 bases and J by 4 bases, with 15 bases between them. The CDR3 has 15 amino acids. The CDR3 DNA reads TGCGCCAGCAGTGAAGGGTGGGGCGACGGCTATGGCTACACCTTC. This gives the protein CASSEGWGDGYGYTF.

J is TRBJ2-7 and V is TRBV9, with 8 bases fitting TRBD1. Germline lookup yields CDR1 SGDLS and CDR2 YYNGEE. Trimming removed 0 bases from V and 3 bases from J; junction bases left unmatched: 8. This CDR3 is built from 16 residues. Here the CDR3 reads CASSVGSGGLFYEQYF. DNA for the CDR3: TGTGCCAGCAGCGTAGGATCAGGGGGCCTGTTCTACGAGCAGTACTTC.

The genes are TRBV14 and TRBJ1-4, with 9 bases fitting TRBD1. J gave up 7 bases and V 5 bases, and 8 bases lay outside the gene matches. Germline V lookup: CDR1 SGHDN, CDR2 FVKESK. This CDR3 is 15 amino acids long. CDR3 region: CASSTRDRVGEKLFF. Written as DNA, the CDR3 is TGTGCCAGCAGCACCCGGGACAGGGTTGGTGAAAAACTGTTTTTT. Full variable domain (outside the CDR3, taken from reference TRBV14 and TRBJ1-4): EAGVTQFPSHSVIEKGQTVTLRCDPISGHDNLYWYRRVMGKEIKFLLHFVKESKQDESGMPNNRFLAERTGGTYSTLKVQPAELEDSGVYFCASSTRDRVGEKLFFGSGTQLSVL.

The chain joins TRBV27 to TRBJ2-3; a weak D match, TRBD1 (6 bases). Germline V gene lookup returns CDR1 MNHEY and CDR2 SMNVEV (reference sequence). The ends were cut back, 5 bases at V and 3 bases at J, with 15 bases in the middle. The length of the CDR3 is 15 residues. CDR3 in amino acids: CASSNPQGTTDTQYF. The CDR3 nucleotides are TGTGCCAGCAGTAACCCACAGGGAACGACAGATACGCAGTATTTT.

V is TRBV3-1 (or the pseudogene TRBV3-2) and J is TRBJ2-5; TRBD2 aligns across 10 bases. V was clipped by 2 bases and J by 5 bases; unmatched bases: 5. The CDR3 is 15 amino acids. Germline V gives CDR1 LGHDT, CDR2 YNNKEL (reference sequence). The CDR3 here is CASSQTSGDWETQYF. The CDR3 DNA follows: TGTGCCAGCAGCCAAACTAGCGGGGATTGGGAGACCCAGTACTTC.

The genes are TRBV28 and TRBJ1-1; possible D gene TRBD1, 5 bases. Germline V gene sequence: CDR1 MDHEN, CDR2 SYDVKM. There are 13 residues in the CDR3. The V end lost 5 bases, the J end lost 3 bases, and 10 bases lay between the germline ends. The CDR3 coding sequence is TGTGCCAGCAGTGGGGGAGGCGACACTGAAGCTTTCTTT. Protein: CASSGGGDTEAFF.

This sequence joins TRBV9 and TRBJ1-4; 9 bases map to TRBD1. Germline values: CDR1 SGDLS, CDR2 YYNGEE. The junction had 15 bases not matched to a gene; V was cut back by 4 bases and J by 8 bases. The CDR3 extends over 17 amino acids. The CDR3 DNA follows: TGTGCCAGCAGCCCGGGACAGGGAGGGTATAATTTAGAAAAACTGTTTTTT. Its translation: CASSPGQGGYNLEKLFF.

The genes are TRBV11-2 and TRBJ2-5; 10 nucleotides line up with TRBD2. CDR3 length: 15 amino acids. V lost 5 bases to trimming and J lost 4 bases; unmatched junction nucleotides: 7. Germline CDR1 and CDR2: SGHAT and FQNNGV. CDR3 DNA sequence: TGTGCCAGCAGCCTAAGCGGGGGGGCCTCAGAGACCCAGTACTTC. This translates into CASSLSGGASETQYF.

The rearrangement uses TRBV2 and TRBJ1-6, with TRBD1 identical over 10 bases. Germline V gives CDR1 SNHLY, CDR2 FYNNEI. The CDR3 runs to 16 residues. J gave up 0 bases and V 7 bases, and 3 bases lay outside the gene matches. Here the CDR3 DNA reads TGTGCCAGCATTGACAGGGGGCGCTCCTATAATTCACCCCTCCACTTT. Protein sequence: CASIDRGRSYNSPLHF.

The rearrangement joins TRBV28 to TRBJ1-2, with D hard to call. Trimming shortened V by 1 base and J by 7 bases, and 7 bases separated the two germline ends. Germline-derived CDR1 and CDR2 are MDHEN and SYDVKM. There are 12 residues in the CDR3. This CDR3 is CASSLFGRGYTF. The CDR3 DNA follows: TGTGCCAGCAGTTTATTTGGGCGTGGCTACACCTTC.

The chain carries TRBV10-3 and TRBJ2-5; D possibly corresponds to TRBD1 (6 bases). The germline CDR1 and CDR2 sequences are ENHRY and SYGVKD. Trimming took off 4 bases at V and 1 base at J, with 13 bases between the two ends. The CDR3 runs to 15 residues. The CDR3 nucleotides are TGTGCCATCAGTGCGGACAGATCATTCCAAGAGACCCAGTACTTC. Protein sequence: CAISADRSFQETQYF.

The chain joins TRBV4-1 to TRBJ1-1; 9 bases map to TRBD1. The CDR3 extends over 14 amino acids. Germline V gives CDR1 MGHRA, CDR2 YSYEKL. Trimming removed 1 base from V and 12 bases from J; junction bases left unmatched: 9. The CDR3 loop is CASSQVQGAQMTFF. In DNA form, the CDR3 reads TGCGCCAGCAGCCAAGTACAGGGGGCGCAGATGACTTTCTTT.

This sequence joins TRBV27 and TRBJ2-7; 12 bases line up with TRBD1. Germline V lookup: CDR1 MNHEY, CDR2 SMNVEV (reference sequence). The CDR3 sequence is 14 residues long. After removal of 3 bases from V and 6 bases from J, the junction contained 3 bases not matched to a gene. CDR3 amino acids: CASSFGTGGIEQYF. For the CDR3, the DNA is TGTGCCAGCAGTTTCGGGACAGGGGGCATCGAGCAGTACTTC.

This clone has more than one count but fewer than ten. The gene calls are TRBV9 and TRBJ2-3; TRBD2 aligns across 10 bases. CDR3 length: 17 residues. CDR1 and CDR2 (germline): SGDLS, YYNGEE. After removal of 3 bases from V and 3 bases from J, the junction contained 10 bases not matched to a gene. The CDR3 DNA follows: TGTGCCAGCAGCGCCCAAACGACTAGCGGGTTGACAGATACGCAGTATTTT. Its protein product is CASSAQTTSGLTDTQYF.

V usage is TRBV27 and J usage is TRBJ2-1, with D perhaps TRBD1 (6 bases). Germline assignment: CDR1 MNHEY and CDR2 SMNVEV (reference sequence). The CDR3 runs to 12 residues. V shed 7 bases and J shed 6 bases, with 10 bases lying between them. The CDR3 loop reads CASIGTPNEQFF. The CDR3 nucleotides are TGTGCCAGCATTGGGACACCCAATGAGCAGTTCTTC.

In nucleotides, the CDR3 is TGTGCCAGCAGCAACCACAGGGTGAGGGGCTACACCTTC. Its translation: CASSNHRVRGYTF. The rearrangement uses TRBV21-1 and TRBJ1-2; the D segment call TRBD1 is taken from the table without a DNA check. TRBV21-1 is a recognized pseudogene. This CDR3 contains 13 residues.

The CDR3 sequence is CASSFRVPRVGEETQYF. Here the CDR3 DNA reads TGTGCCAGCAGCTTTAGGGTTCCAAGGGTAGGGGAAGAGACCCAGTACTTC. V usage is TRBV5-6 and J usage is TRBJ2-5; a possible D gene is TRBD1 (5 bases). This CDR3 contains 17 residues. V shed 2 bases and J shed 3 bases, with 20 bases lying between them. CDR1 is SGHDT, CDR2 YYEEEE, per germline.

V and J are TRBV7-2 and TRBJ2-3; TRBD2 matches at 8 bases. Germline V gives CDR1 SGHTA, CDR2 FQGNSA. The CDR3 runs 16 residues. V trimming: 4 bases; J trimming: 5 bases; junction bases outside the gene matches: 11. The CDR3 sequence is CASSSDIRGGRDTQYF. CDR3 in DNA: TGTGCCAGCAGCTCAGACATCCGGGGGGGCAGAGATACGCAGTATTTT.

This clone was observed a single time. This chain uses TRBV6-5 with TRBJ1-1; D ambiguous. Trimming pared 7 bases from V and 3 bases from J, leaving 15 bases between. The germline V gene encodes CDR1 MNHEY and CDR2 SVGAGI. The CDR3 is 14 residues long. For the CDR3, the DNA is TGTGCCAGCACCAACCGAAGAGGGCACACTGAAGCTTTCTTT. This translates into CASTNRRGHTEAFF.

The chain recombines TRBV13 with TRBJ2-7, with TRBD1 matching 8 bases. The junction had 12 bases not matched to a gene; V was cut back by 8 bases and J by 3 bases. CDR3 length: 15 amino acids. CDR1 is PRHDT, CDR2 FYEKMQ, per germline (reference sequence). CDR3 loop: CASFDSTGGSYEQYF. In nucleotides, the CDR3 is TGTGCCAGCTTCGATAGTACAGGGGGTAGCTACGAGCAGTACTTC.

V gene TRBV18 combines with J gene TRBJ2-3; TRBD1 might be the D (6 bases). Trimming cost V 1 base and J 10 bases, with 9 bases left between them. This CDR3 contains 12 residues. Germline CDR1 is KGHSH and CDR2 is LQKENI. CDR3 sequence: CASSPQGEAQYF. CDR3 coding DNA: TGTGCCAGCTCACCACAGGGGGAAGCGCAGTATTTT.

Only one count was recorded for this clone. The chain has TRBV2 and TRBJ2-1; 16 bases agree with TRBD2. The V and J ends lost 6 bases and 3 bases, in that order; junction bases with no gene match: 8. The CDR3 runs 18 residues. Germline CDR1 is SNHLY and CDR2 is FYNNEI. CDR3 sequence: CASRAGTSGGAFYNEQFF. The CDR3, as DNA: TGTGCCAGCAGAGCCGGGACTAGCGGGGGGGCGTTCTACAATGAGCAGTTCTTC.

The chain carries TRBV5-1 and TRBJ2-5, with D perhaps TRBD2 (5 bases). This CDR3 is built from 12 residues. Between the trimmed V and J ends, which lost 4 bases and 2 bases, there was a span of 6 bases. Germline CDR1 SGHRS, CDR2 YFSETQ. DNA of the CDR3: TGCGCCAGCAGCACGGGGCAAGAGACCCAGTACTTC. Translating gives CASSTGQETQYF.

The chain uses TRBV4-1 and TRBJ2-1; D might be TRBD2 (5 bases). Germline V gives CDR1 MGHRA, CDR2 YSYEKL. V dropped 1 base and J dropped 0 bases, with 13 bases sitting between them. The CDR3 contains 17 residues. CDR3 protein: CASSQGKAASSYNEQFF. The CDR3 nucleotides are TGCGCCAGCAGCCAAGGCAAAGCGGCGAGCTCCTACAATGAGCAGTTCTTC.

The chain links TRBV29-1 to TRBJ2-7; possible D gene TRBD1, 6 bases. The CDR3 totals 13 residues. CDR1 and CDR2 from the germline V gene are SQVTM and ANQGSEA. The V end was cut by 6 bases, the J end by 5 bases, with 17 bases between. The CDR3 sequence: CSVDNDRNHEQYF. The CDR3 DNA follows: TGCAGCGTAGACAATGACAGGAACCACGAGCAGTACTTC.

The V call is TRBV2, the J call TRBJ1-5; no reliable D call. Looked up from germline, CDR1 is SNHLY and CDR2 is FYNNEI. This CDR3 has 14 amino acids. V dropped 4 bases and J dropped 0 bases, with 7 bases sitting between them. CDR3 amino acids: CASSGIYSNQPQHF. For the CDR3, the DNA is TGTGCCAGCAGTGGTATCTATAGCAATCAGCCCCAGCATTTT.

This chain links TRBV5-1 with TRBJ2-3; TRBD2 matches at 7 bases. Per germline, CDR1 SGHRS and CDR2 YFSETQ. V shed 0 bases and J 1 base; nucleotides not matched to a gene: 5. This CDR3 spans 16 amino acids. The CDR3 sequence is CASSLDAAGGTDTQYF. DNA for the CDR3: TGCGCCAGCAGCTTGGACGCGGCGGGGGGCACAGATACGCAGTATTTT.

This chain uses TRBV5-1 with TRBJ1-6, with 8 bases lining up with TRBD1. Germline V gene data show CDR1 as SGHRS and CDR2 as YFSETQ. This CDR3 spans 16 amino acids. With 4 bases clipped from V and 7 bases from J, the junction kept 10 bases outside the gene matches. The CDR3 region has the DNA TGCGCCAGCAGCGAACCGTCGACAGGGGAAAATTCACCCCTCCACTTT. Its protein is CASSEPSTGENSPLHF.

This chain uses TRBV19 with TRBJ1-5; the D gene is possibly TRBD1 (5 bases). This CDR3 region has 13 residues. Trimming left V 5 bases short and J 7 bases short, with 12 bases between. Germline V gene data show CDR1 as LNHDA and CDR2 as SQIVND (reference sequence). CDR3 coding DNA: TGTGCCAGTAGTCCCATGGGGGGGCAGCCCCAGCATTTT. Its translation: CASSPMGGQPQHF.

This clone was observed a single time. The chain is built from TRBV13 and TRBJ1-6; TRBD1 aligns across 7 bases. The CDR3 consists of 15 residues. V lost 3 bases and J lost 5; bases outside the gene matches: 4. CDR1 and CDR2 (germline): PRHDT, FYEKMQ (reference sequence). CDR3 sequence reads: CASSLGQLNNSPLHF. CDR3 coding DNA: TGTGCCAGCAGCTTGGGACAGTTGAATAATTCACCCCTCCACTTT.